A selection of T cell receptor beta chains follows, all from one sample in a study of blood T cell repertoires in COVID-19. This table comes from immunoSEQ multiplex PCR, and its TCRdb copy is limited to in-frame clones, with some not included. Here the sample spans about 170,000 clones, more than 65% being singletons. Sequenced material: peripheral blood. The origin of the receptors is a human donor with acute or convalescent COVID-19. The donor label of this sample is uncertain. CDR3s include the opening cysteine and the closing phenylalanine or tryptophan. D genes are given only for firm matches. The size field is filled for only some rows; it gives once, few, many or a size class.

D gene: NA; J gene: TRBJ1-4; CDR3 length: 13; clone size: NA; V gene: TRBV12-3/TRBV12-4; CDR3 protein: CASSRQQAEKLFF; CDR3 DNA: TGTGCCAGCAGTAGACAGCAAGCGGAAAAACTGTTTTTT
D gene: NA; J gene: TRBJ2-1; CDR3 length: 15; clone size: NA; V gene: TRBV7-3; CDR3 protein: CASSLTRGTYNEQFF; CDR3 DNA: TGTGCCAGCAGCTTAACCAGGGGAACCTACAATGAGCAGTTCTTC
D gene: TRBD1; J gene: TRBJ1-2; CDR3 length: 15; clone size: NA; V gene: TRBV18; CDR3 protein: CASSPQDRGLYGYTF; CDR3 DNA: TGTGCCAGCTCACCACAAGACAGGGGATTATATGGCTACACCTTC
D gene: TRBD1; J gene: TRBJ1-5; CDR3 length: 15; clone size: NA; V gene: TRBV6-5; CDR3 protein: CASRSTGGSNQPQHF; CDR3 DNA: TGTGCCAGCAGGTCCACAGGGGGCAGCAATCAGCCCCAGCATTTT
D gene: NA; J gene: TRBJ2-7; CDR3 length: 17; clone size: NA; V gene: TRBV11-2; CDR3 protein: CASSSIMGNRATYEQYF; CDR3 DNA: TGTGCCAGCAGCTCAATCATGGGGAACAGGGCAACCTACGAGCAGTACTTC
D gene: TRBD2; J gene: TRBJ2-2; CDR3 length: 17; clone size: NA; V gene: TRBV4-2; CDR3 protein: CASSPFSGRRSTGELFF; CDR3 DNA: TGTGCCAGCAGCCCCTTTAGCGGGAGGCGAAGCACCGGGGAGCTGTTTTTT
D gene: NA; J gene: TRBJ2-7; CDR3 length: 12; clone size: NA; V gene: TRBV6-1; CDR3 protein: CASSETNYEQYF; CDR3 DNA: TGTGCCAGCAGTGAGACTAACTACGAGCAGTACTTC
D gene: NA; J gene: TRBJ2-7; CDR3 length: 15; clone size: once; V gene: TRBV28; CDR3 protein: CATHSYTGQLYEQYF; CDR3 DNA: TGTGCCACCCACTCATATACGGGACAACTCTACGAGCAGTACTTC
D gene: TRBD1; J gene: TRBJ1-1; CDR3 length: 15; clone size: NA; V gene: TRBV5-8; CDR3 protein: CASSFNRGVGTEAFF; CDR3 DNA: TGTGCCAGCAGCTTCAACAGGGGGGTCGGGACTGAAGCTTTCTTT
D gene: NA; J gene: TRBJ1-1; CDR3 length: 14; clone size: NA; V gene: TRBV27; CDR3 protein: CASSPFSKKTEAFF; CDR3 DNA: TGTGCCAGCAGTCCCTTTAGTAAAAAGACTGAAGCTTTCTTT
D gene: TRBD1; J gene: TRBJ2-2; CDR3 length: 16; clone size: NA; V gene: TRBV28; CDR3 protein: CASSKQGAGNTGELFF; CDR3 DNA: TGTGCCAGCAGCAAACAGGGGGCCGGGAACACCGGGGAGCTGTTTTTT
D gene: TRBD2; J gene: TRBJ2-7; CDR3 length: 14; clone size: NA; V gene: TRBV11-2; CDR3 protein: CASSSSGATYEQYF; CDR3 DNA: TGTGCCAGCAGCTCTAGCGGGGCCACCTACGAGCAGTACTTC
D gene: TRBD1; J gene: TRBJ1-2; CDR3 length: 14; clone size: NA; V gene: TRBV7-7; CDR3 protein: CASSPLQGNYGYTF; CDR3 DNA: TGTGCCAGCAGCCCCTTACAGGGGAACTATGGCTACACCTTC
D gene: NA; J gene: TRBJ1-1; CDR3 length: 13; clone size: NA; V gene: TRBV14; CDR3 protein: CASSLPGDTEAFF; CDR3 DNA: TGTGCCAGCAGCTTGCCGGGGGACACTGAAGCTTTCTTT
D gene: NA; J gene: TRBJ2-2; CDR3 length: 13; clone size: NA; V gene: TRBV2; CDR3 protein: CAKDGGNTGELFF; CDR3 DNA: TGTGCCAAAGACGGGGGGAACACCGGGGAGCTGTTTTTT
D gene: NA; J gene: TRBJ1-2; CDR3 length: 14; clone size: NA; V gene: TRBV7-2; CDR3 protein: CASSLGLPGYGYTF; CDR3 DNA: TGTGCCAGCAGCTTAGGTCTACCGGGCTATGGCTACACCTTC
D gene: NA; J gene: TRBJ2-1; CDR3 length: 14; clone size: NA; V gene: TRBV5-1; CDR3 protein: CASSLAGIYNEQFF; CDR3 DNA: TGCGCCAGCAGCTTGGCAGGAATCTACAATGAGCAGTTCTTC
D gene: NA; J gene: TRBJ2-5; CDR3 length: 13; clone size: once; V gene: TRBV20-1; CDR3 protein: CSASGTNQETQYF; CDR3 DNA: TGCAGTGCTAGTGGGACAAACCAAGAGACCCAGTACTTC
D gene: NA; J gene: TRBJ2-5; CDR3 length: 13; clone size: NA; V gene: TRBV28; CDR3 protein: CASFTGLEETQYF; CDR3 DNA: TGTGCCAGCTTTACAGGGCTAGAAGAGACCCAGTACTTC
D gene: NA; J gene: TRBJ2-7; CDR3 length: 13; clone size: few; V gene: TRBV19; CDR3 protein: CASSSRQDSEQYF; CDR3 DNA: TGTGCCAGTAGTTCGAGACAGGATTCCGAGCAGTACTTC
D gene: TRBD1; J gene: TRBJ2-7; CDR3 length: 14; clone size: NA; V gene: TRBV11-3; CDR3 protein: CASSYGQGSYEQYF; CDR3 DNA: TGTGCCAGCAGCTACGGACAGGGGTCCTACGAGCAGTACTTC
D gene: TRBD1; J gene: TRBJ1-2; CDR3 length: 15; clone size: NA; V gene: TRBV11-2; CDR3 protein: CASSILTGADYGYTF; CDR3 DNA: TGTGCCAGCAGCATCCTGACAGGGGCGGACTATGGCTACACCTTC
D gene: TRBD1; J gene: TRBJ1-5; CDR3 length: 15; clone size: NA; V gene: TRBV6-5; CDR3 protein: CASSGQGTPMGSQHF; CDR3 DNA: TGTGCCAGCTCGGGACAGGGGACCCCAATGGGGTCCCAGCATTTT
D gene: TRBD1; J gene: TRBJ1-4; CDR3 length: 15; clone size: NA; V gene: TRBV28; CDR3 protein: CASSFITGGSEKLFF; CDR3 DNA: TGTGCCAGCAGTTTTATCACAGGGGGCTCTGAAAAACTGTTTTTT
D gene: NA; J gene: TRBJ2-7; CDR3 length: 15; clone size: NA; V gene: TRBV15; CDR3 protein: CATSRDRRTAYEQYF; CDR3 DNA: TGTGCCACCAGCAGAGATCGGCGGACAGCCTACGAGCAGTACTTC
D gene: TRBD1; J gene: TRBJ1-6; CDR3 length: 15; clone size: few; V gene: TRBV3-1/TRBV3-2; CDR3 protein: CASRDRQIYNSPLHF; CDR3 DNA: TGTGCCAGCAGGGACAGGCAAATCTATAATTCACCCCTCCACTTT
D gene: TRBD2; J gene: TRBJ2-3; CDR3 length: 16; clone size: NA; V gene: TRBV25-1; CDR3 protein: CASSELGGRAADTQYF; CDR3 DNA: TGTGCCAGCAGTGAATTGGGCGGGAGGGCCGCAGATACGCAGTATTTT
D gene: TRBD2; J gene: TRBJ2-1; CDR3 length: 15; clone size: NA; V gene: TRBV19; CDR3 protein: CASSLAGGGYNEQFF; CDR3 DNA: TGTGCCAGTAGTCTAGCGGGAGGGGGCTACAATGAGCAGTTCTTC
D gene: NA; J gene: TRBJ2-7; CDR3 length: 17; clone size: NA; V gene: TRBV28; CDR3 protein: CASTPGGGRTRFYEQYF; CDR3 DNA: TGTGCCAGCACCCCCGGCGGGGGCCGGACTAGATTCTACGAGCAGTACTTC